This passage covers 26 T cell receptor beta chains from one sample sequenced in a study of post-analysis software for immune sequencing data. The study, taken as a whole, reports: TRBV5-6, TRBV5-1 and TRBV20-1 belonged to a set of roughly five TRBV segments that were more frequent in patients than controls.

Sequencing libraries made from TCR beta cDNA carried unique molecular identifiers. Using its own MiXCR run on the PCR reads, TCRdb lists one record per CDR3 protein. The profile covers 820,000 or so distinct CDR3 sequences, with roughly 50% appearing a single time and around 4.5% taken by the ten largest. The antigens these receptors bind are not known. What was sequenced was blood. The receptors were gathered from a girl between 5 and 17 years old with multiple sclerosis.

The chain couples TRBV4-1 to TRBJ2-6; possible D gene TRBD1, 7 bases. CDR3 length: 21 residues. The germline V and J ends were trimmed by 0 bases and 0 bases, with 21 bases remaining between them. CDR1 MGHRA and CDR2 YSYEKL come from the germline V gene. CDR3 sequence: CASSQDIGGGGRVSGANVLTF. DNA of the CDR3: TGCGCCAGCAGCCAAGATATCGGAGGGGGCGGCCGGGTCTCTGGGGCCAACGTCCTGACTTTC.

This clonotype turned up a few times. This sequence joins TRBV10-3 and TRBJ2-5; TRBD2 might be the D (6 bases). The length of the CDR3 is 14 residues. Germline loops: CDR1 ENHRY, CDR2 SYGVKD. V was pared by 2 bases and J by 7 bases, with 14 bases between. The CDR3 coding sequence is TGTGCCATCAGTGAGAGGGACTTGCCCGGGACCCAGTACTTC. It codes for CAISERDLPGTQYF.

This clonotype was seen more than once but under ten times. V and J are TRBV7-9 and TRBJ1-2; 8 positions match TRBD1. The CDR3 runs 15 residues. CDR1 and CDR2 (germline): SEHNR, FQNEAQ (reference sequence). Trimming removed 5 bases from V and 4 bases from J; junction bases left unmatched: 9. CDR3 sequence reads: CASSAQAGGAYGYTF. The CDR3 region has the DNA TGTGCCAGCAGCGCACAAGCAGGGGGCGCCTATGGCTACACCTTC. The full variable domain, completed using reference TRBV7-9 and TRBJ1-2, is DTGVSQNPRHKITKRGQNVTFRCDPISEHNRLYWYRQTLGQGPEFLTYFQNEAQLEKSRLLSDRFSAERPKGSFSTLEIQRTEQGDSAMYLCASSAQAGGAYGYTFGSGTRLTVV.

V usage is TRBV20-1 and J usage is TRBJ2-3; D uncertain. V lost 1 base and J lost 1, with 15 bases in between. Germline CDR1 reads DFQATT; CDR2 reads SNEGSKA (reference sequence). CDR3 length: 16 amino acids. The CDR3 coding sequence is TGCAGTGCTAGAGTCGGGCGGATGTTGGGCACAGATACGCAGTATTTT. Translation: CSARVGRMLGTDTQYF.

The table lists this clonotype with many counts. V and J are TRBV9 and TRBJ2-3, with D uncertain. The CDR3 is made up of 12 amino acids. V lost 0 bases and J 3 bases, leaving 2 bases between the germline ends. Germline assignment: CDR1 SGDLS and CDR2 YYNGEE. The DNA for the CDR3 is TGTGCCAGCAGCGTAGGGACAGATACGCAGTATTTT. It codes for CASSVGTDTQYF.

This clonotype came up a few times. The chain employs TRBV6-5 and TRBJ2-7, with 9 bases that match TRBD1. Unmatched junction bases numbered 9, after V lost 4 bases and J lost 5 bases. Germline CDR1 MNHEY, CDR2 SVGAGI. The CDR3 loop spans 15 amino acids. Written as DNA, the CDR3 is TGTGCCAGCAGTTCGGGGGGACAGGGTTTCAACGAGCAGTACTTC. This sequence encodes CASSSGGQGFNEQYF.

The chain is built from TRBV27 and TRBJ2-1; 7 bases fit TRBD1. V shed 6 bases and J 6 bases; nucleotides not matched to a gene: 11. Germline V gene sequence: CDR1 MNHEY, CDR2 SMNVEV (reference sequence). The CDR3 is 15 residues long. The CDR3 DNA reads as TGTGCCAGCAGCTCTCGGGACAGAGCCCCCAATGAGCAGTTCTTC. It encodes CASSSRDRAPNEQFF.

The chain recombines TRBV10-3 with TRBJ2-1; TRBD1 agrees at 11 bases. The CDR3 contains 16 residues. V lost 11 bases and J lost 1; bases outside the gene matches: 10. Germline V lookup: CDR1 ENHRY, CDR2 SYGVKD. This CDR3 reads CAATYGQGASYNEQFF. CDR3 DNA: TGTGCCGCCACATATGGACAGGGGGCTTCCTACAATGAGCAGTTCTTC.

The chain is built from TRBV7-6 and TRBJ1-1; TRBD1 aligns across 7 bases. The ends lost 5 bases at V and 2 bases at J; junction bases unmatched: 8. Germline CDR1 is SGHVS and CDR2 is FNYEAQ. The CDR3 is made up of 15 amino acids. The CDR3 protein is CASSPRGDGNTEAFF. CDR3 DNA: TGTGCCAGCAGCCCCAGGGGGGACGGTAACACTGAAGCTTTCTTT. Using reference TRBV7-6 and TRBJ1-1 for the parts outside the CDR3, the full variable domain is GAGVSQSPRYKVTKRGQDVALRCDPISGHVSLYWYRQALGQGPEFLTYFNYEAQQDKSGLPNDRFSAERPEGSISTLTIQRTEQRDSAMYRCASSPRGDGNTEAFFGQGTRLTVV.

This chain uses TRBV27 with TRBJ1-2, with 8 bases lining up with TRBD1. Germline CDR1 is MNHEY and CDR2 is SMNVEV (reference sequence). Trimming removed 6 bases from V and 8 bases from J; junction bases left unmatched: 8. The CDR3 is made up of 13 amino acids. The CDR3 reads CASSGDRLWGYTF. CDR3 sequence (DNA): TGTGCCAGCAGCGGGGACAGGCTCTGGGGCTACACCTTC.

This chain links TRBV7-8 with TRBJ2-2; D not certain. V dropped 5 bases and J dropped 4 bases, with 11 bases sitting between them. The V gene's germline CDR1 is SGHVS and CDR2 FQNEAQ. This CDR3 region has 14 residues. The CDR3 coding sequence is TGTGCCAGCAGCCTCCATCGTCCCACCGGGGAGCTGTTTTTT. Its protein is CASSLHRPTGELFF.

V gene TRBV12-3 or TRBV12-4 combines with J gene TRBJ2-5, with 13 positions matching TRBD2. V lost 5 bases and J lost 4; bases outside the gene matches: 7. The CDR3 loop spans 16 amino acids. The CDR3 spells CASSLRLAGGLETQYF. In DNA, the CDR3 is TGTGCCAGCAGTCTACGACTAGCGGGAGGATTAGAGACCCAGTACTTC.

The chain links TRBV20-1 to TRBJ2-3; D is perhaps TRBD1 or TRBD2 (5 bases each). The length of the CDR3 is 13 residues. CDR1 and CDR2 from the germline V gene are DFQATT and SNEGSKA (reference sequence). The chain's CDR3 is CSPGVGRRDTQYF. In nucleotides, the CDR3 is TGCAGCCCCGGGGTGGGGCGGAGAGATACGCAGTATTTT.

A remark on this clonotype: One end of the junction fails to match germline, which may point to a read error. The chain combines TRBV5-1 with TRBJ2-1; tentatively, D is TRBD2 (5 bases). This CDR3 comprises 15 residues. The germline V gene encodes CDR1 SGHRS and CDR2 YFSETQ. CDR3 in amino acids: CASSSSTENTGELFF. CDR3 in DNA: TGCGCCAGCAGCTCGTCGACCGAAAACACCGGGGAGCTGTTCTTC.

The V call is TRBV20-1, the J call TRBJ1-5; perhaps TRBD1 as D (6 bases). V was cut by 6 bases and J by 6 bases, with 18 bases left in between. Germline assignment: CDR1 DFQATT and CDR2 SNEGSKA (reference sequence). The CDR3 has 14 residues. The CDR3 is CSAATAQGGQPQHF. The CDR3 DNA follows: TGCAGTGCCGCGACAGCACAGGGCGGTCAGCCCCAGCATTTT.

The chain uses TRBV7-8 and TRBJ2-7; tentatively, D is TRBD2 (6 bases). CDR1 and CDR2 from the germline V gene are SGHVS and FQNEAQ. The ends were cut back, 4 bases at V and 4 bases at J, with 14 bases in the middle. The CDR3 loop spans 14 amino acids. For the CDR3, the DNA is TGTGCCAGCAGCTCCGGGACTCTTATGTACGAGCAGTACTTC. This gives the protein CASSSGTLMYEQYF.

V usage is TRBV9 and J usage is TRBJ1-6; 9 bases are a match to TRBD1. After removal of 4 bases from V and 10 bases from J, the junction contained 6 bases not matched to a gene. Germline lookup yields CDR1 SGDLS and CDR2 YYNGEE. This CDR3 is 14 amino acids long. The CDR3 DNA is TGTGCCAGCAGCACCCGGGACAGGGACTCACCCCTCCACTTT. This gives the protein CASSTRDRDSPLHF.

The chain uses TRBV20-1 and TRBJ2-1; no clear D gene. The last part of the DNA fits TRBJ2-7 better; the J call may be wrong. The CDR3 has 11 amino acids. Germline V gives CDR1 DFQATT, CDR2 SNEGSKA (reference sequence). CDR3 nucleotide sequence: TGCAGTGCTAGTCCAGACTACGAGCAGTACTTC. Translated, it gives CSASPDYEQYF.

The chain employs TRBV7-2 and TRBJ2-3; D is possibly TRBD2 (5 bases). The CDR3 sequence is 14 residues long. With 5 bases removed from V and 4 bases from J, the gap between germline ends came to 13 bases. Germline V gene lookup returns CDR1 SGHTA and CDR2 FQGNSA. This CDR3 is CASSVLLVPDTQYF. The DNA of the CDR3 is TGTGCCAGCAGCGTCTTACTAGTTCCAGATACGCAGTATTTT.

The chain combines TRBV20-1 with TRBJ2-3; 11 nucleotides agree with TRBD2. This CDR3 is built from 16 residues. The V segment lost 5 bases and the J segment 0 bases; nucleotides outside the gene matches: 7. In germline, CDR1 is DFQATT, CDR2 SNEGSKA (reference sequence). In DNA, the CDR3 is TGCAGTGCTGGACCGACTAGCGGGATTAGCACAGATACGCAGTATTTT. Its translation: CSAGPTSGISTDTQYF.

As to this clonotype: Germline is not matched at one junction end, which may reflect a read error. The chain employs TRBV5-6 and TRBJ2-3; no definite D call. From germline, CDR1 is SGHDT and CDR2 YYEEEE. The CDR3 is made up of 14 amino acids. The CDR3, as DNA: TGTGCCAACAGCTTATTGGGGAGCACAGATACGCAGTATTTT. Translated, it gives CANSLLGSTDTQYF.

This CDR3 is CASSDRVDEQYF. In DNA form, the CDR3 reads TGTGCCAGCAGCGACAGGGTTGACGAGCAGTACTTC. The chain combines TRBV6-6 with TRBJ2-5; 7 bases fit TRBD1. The J call may be incorrect, as the DNA end agrees better with TRBJ2-7. The CDR3 runs to 12 residues. The germline gives CDR1 MNHNY, CDR2 SVGAGI (reference sequence).

V gene TRBV20-1 combines with J gene TRBJ1-1, with a possible D match to TRBD1 (6 bases). V lost 4 bases to trimming and J lost 10 bases, with 19 bases between them. The germline V gene encodes CDR1 DFQATT and CDR2 SNEGSKA (reference sequence). CDR3 length: 13 residues. Written as DNA, the CDR3 is TGCAGTGCTAAAAAACAGGGATCTCATGCAGCTTTCTTT. Protein sequence: CSAKKQGSHAAFF.

The chain has TRBV14 and TRBJ2-4; tentatively, D is TRBD2 (7 bases). Near its end, the DNA agrees better with TRBJ2-7, so the J call may be wrong. In germline, CDR1 is SGHDN, CDR2 FVKESK. There are 23 residues in the CDR3. The CDR3 region is CASPKGRSQEGLQGRISSYEQYF. CDR3 sequence (DNA): TGTGCCAGCCCCAAGGGCCGCAGCCAAGAGGGACTACAGGGTCGAATAAGCTCCTACGAGCAGTACTTC.

The V call is TRBV3-1, the J call TRBJ1-1; no definite D call. Germline V CDR1 and CDR2: LGHDT, YNNKEL (reference sequence). The V end was cut by 1 base, the J end by 2 bases, with 14 bases between. The CDR3 totals 16 residues. The CDR3 coding sequence is TGTGCCAGCAGCCAAGCGAGAACCTGGCTTAACACTGAAGCTTTCTTT. Translation: CASSQARTWLNTEAFF.

This chain uses TRBV12-3 or TRBV12-4 with TRBJ2-1, with a possible D match to TRBD2 (6 bases). The V end was cut by 2 bases, the J end by 6 bases, with 14 bases between. CDR3 size: 15 residues. The CDR3 DNA follows: TGTGCCAGCAGTTTATCCGGGGGTTCCATCAATGAGCAGTTCTTC. It specifies CASSLSGGSINEQFF.